These 2 T cell receptor beta chains were sequenced from one sample in a study of blood T cells in healthy people across ages. Sample-barcoded 5' priming and a J-beta primer mix drove a second PCR of about 6 to 12 cycles. TCRdb re-analysed the 5' RACE reads in MiXCR, keeping a single row per CDR3 protein. The table lists about 1.5 million distinct CDR3 sequences, approximately 42% of them singletons. Specimen: blood. These receptors were obtained from a woman aged 18-29 years in good health.

This clonotype was observed a handful of times. The chain recombines TRBV28 with TRBJ2-7; D perhaps matches TRBD2 (6 bases). Per the germline V gene, CDR1 is MDHEN and CDR2 is SYDVKM. This CDR3 spans 12 amino acids. V was trimmed by 6 bases and J by 2 bases, leaving 8 bases between them. CDR3 DNA sequence: TGTGCCAGCAGGGGCGGGACCTACGAGCAGTACTTC. Its translation: CASRGGTYEQYF.

J is TRBJ2-1 and V is TRBV3-1; TRBD1 is a possible D gene (5 bases). TRBJ2-7 matches the DNA end more closely, so the J call is doubtful. The CDR3 runs to 14 residues. CDR1 and CDR2 (germline): LGHDT, YNNKEL (reference sequence). The CDR3, as DNA: TGTGCCAGCAGCCACGCAGGGCCCTACAATGAGCAGTACTTC. Translation gives CASSHAGPYNEQYF.